The following is a T cell receptor beta chain sequence with its context. Antigen unknown. The data originate from a study of T cell responses to AZD1222 COVID-19 vaccine. The assay was immunoSEQ multiplex PCR, and TCRdb's table has in-frame clones only and misses some. This sample has more than 140,000 clones, with over 90% found just once. Study outcomes and limitations: Seropositive at baseline were only a handful of AZD1222 recipients. In the spike-specific TCR repertoire, nearly half reportedly target unmutated variant regions. Donors in the cohort were predominantly white British and more often female, and clonal diversity was possibly underestimated.

V lost 5 bases and J lost 1, with 11 bases in between. The germline V gene has CDR1 SGHTA and CDR2 FQGNSA. This CDR3 comprises 14 residues. The rearrangement uses TRBV7-2 and TRBJ1-1; D is perhaps TRBD1 (5 bases). This sequence originates from an adult in good health. Sequences were derived from peripheral blood, sampled on day 0 of MenACWY control vaccination. Here the CDR3 DNA reads TGTGCCAGCAGCATCTCAGGGACGAACACTGAAGCTTTCTTT. Translated, it gives CASSISGTNTEAFF. Drawing the rest from reference TRBV7-2 and TRBJ1-1, the complete variable domain is GAGVSQSPSNKVTEKGKDVELRCDPISGHTALYWYRQSLGQGLEFLIYFQGNSAPDKSGLPSDRFSAERTGGSVSTLTIQRTQQEDSAVYLCASSISGTNTEAFFGQGTRLTVV.